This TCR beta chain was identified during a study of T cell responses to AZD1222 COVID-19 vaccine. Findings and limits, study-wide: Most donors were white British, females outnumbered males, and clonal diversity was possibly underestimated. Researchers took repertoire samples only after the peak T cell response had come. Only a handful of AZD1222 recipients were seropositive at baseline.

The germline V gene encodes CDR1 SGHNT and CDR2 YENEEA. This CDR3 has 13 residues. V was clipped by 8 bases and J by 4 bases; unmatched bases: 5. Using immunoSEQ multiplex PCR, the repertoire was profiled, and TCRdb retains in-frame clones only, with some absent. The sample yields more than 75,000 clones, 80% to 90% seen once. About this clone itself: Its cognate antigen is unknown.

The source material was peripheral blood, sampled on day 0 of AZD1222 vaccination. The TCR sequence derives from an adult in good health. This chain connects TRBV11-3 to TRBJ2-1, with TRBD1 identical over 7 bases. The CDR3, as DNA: TGTGCCAGCTCCAGGGGGAAGTACAATGAGCAGTTCTTC. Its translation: CASSRGKYNEQFF.